The clone carrying this TCR beta chain was seen just once. The data were taken from a study of technical replicates of blood from a handful of donors. CDR1 and CDR2 (germline): SGDLS, YYNGEE. This CDR3 has 14 amino acids. Losses at the gene ends were 0 bases for V and 7 bases for J; bases not matched to a gene: 7. Method: immunoSEQ multiplex PCR; TCRdb's copy keeps in-frame clones and lacks some. The data contain 55,000 to 75,000 clones, 85% to 95% of them singletons. The sample taken for sequencing was PBMCs. This clonotype was obtained from a human donor in good health. Some clones in this sample may be carry-over from other donors' samples. V is TRBV9 and J is TRBJ2-7; TRBD2 aligns across 7 bases. The CDR3 nucleotides are TGTGCCAGCAGCGTAGGCCGAGCGGGGAGGGAGCAGTACTTC. It is translated as CASSVGRAGREQYF.